A selection of T cell receptor beta chains follows, all from one sample in a study of response to subunit inactivated influenza vaccine. TCRdb processed the RT-PCR reads anew with MiXCR; each CDR3 protein has one entry. The sample shows 450,000 to 700,000 distinct CDR3 sequences, about 14% of them seen only once. The sample here was PBMCs from blood, taken less than 13 days after vaccination. Source of these receptors: a man aged 50 to 59 who received an inactivated influenza vaccine. Each CDR3 is given with its conserved first and last residue. The D gene is left open where the match is weak. Size is omitted from some rows. Given values are once, few, many or a class for expanded clones.

d_call,v_call,j_call,clone_size,cdr3_aa,cdr3_nt
TRBD1,TRBV24-1,TRBJ2-3,many,CATSDKRDRNTDTQYF,TGTGCCACCAGTGACAAACGGGACAGGAACACAGATACGCAGTATTTT
.,TRBV2,TRBJ1-3,few,CASSEGTAISGNTIYF,TGTGCCAGCAGTGAAGGGACGGCCATCTCTGGAAACACCATATATTTT
.,TRBV12-3/TRBV12-4,TRBJ2-1,few,CASSLTEEQFF,TGTGCCAGCAGTCTTACAGAAGAGCAGTTCTTC
.,TRBV7-9,TRBJ2-7,few,CASSLALRSYEQYF,TGTGCCAGCAGCTTAGCGCTACGCTCCTACGAGCAGTACTTC
.,TRBV20-1,TRBJ1-4,.,CSARDSQATNEKLFF,TGCAGTGCTAGAGATTCACAGGCAACTAATGAAAAACTGTTTTTT
TRBD2,TRBV28,TRBJ2-7,.,CASRSRGDYTYEQYF,TGTGCCAGCAGGTCCCGCGGGGACTATACCTACGAGCAGTACTTC
.,TRBV15,TRBJ2-7,few,CATSSESLSQYF,TGTGCCACCAGCAGCGAATCCTTGTCGCAATACTTC
.,TRBV18,TRBJ1-2,.,CASSPAAGHYGYTF,TGTGCCAGCTCACCGGCAGCAGGCCACTATGGCTACACCTTC
.,TRBV29-1,TRBJ2-3,.,CSADPGYLDTQYF,TGCAGCGCTGATCCAGGCTATCTCGATACGCAGTATTTT
TRBD2,TRBV20-1,TRBJ2-1,.,CSVKREGQFF,TGCAGTGTCAAGCGGGAGGGCCAGTTCTTC
.,TRBV10-2,TRBJ2-5,.,CASSEFLLQETQYF,TGCGCCAGCAGTGAGTTCCTCCTCCAAGAGACCCAGTACTTC
TRBD2,TRBV7-2,TRBJ2-2,.,CASSSLPLAGGSGELFF,TGTGCCAGCAGCTCGCTCCCTCTAGCGGGAGGGTCCGGGGAGCTGTTTTTT
.,TRBV10-2,TRBJ1-6,.,CASSVQGNSPLHF,TGCGCCAGCAGTGTTCAGGGAAATTCACCCCTCCACTTT
.,TRBV4-2,TRBJ1-5,.,CASSQDLYQPQHF,TGTGCCAGCAGCCAAGATCTATATCAGCCCCAGCATTTT
.,TRBV20-1,TRBJ2-5,many,CSARSHGGSQETQYF,TGCAGTGCTAGATCTCACGGGGGTAGCCAAGAGACCCAGTACTTC
TRBD1,TRBV15,TRBJ2-1,.,CATSRDGSGGLDEQFF,TGTGCCACCAGCAGAGATGGGTCAGGGGGCTTGGATGAGCAGTTCTTC
.,TRBV3-1,TRBJ1-2,.,CASSQSGDGTRGYTF,TGTGCCAGCAGCCAATCGGGCGACGGGACTCGGGGCTACACCTTC
TRBD1,TRBV30,TRBJ2-2,many,CAWGMRGRTGELFF,TGTGCCTGGGGTATGAGGGGGCGGACCGGGGAGCTGTTTTTT
TRBD1,TRBV28,TRBJ2-2,few,CASERQGNTGELFF,TGTGCCAGCGAACGACAGGGAAACACCGGGGAGCTGTTTTTT
.,TRBV29-1,TRBJ1-1,.,CSVEVQGRSTEAFF,TGCAGCGTTGAAGTACAGGGTCGGAGCACTGAAGCTTTCTTT
TRBD2,TRBV4-2,TRBJ2-3,.,CASSHARGGARLSTDTQYF,TGTGCCAGCAGCCACGCACGGGGGGGGGCCCGTCTTAGCACAGATACGCAGTATTTT
TRBD1,TRBV20-1,TRBJ2-7,few,CSAPPGQGPYEQYF,TGCAGTGCTCCTCCGGGACAGGGACCCTACGAGCAGTACTTC
TRBD1,TRBV7-9,TRBJ2-3,.,CASSHWDRGWYF,TGTGCCAGCAGCCACTGGGACAGGGGATGGTATTTT
.,TRBV7-7,TRBJ2-7,few,CASSLAPIGSGSYEQYF,TGTGCTAGCAGCTTAGCCCCCATTGGGTCTGGTTCCTACGAGCAGTACTTC
.,TRBV12-3/TRBV12-4,TRBJ2-5,.,CASSSRPKETQYF,TGTGCCAGCAGTTCAAGACCCAAAGAGACCCAGTACTTC
TRBD1,TRBV7-8,TRBJ1-5,.,CASSFDRGPSNQPQHF,TGTGCCAGCAGCTTTGACAGGGGACCTAGCAATCAGCCCCAGCATTTT
.,TRBV7-9,TRBJ1-1,few,CASSLARGGSNTEAFF,TGTGCCAGCAGCTTAGCCCGTGGGGGTTCGAACACTGAAGCTTTCTTT
TRBD1,TRBV12-3/TRBV12-4,TRBJ1-3,.,CASSGDRGFVTIYF,TGTGCCAGCAGCGGGGACAGGGGTTTTGTGACCATATATTTT
TRBD2,TRBV15,TRBJ2-5,.,CATSSRLAGGETQYF,TGTGCCACCAGCAGCCGACTAGCGGGGGGTGAGACCCAGTACTTC
TRBD1,TRBV6-1,TRBJ1-5,many,CASNFRTGKGPQHF,TGTGCCAGCAACTTTAGGACAGGAAAAGGGCCCCAGCATTTT
.,TRBV5-6,TRBJ2-5,.,CASSLGRSGIVTQYF,TGTGCCAGCAGCTTGGGAAGGAGCGGCATCGTGACCCAGTACTTC
.,TRBV9,TRBJ2-3,few,CASSKPSVEGWDTQYF,TGTGCCAGCAGCAAGCCCTCCGTGGAGGGATGGGATACGCAGTATTTT
TRBD1,TRBV11-2,TRBJ2-7,.,CASSLGDREHEQYF,TGTGCCAGCAGCTTGGGGGACAGGGAGCACGAGCAGTACTTC
.,TRBV18,TRBJ2-6,.,CASSPVASSGANVLTF,TGTGCCAGCTCACCAGTGGCAAGCTCTGGGGCCAACGTCCTGACTTTC
TRBD1,TRBV5-6,TRBJ2-7,.,CASSYRQGAHEQYF,TGTGCCAGCAGCTATCGACAGGGGGCACACGAGCAGTACTTC
.,TRBV12-3/TRBV12-4,TRBJ2-6,.,CASSLDSGRGSGANVLTF,TGTGCCAGCAGTTTAGATTCGGGCAGGGGCTCTGGGGCCAACGTCCTGACTTTC
TRBD2,TRBV5-1,TRBJ2-1,many,CASSLNSGREDYNEQFF,TGCGCCAGCAGCTTGAATAGCGGGAGGGAGGACTACAATGAGCAGTTCTTC
.,TRBV21-1,TRBJ2-2,.,CASTAFNTGELFF,TGTGCCAGCACCGCCTTTAACACCGGGGAGCTGTTTTTT
TRBD2,TRBV7-2,TRBJ2-5,.,CASSLGSQRGHRAQYF,TGTGCCAGCAGCCTAGGTTCTCAGCGGGGCCATAGGGCCCAGTACTTC
.,TRBV20-1,TRBJ2-1,.,CSATQGSGSGDEQFF,TGCAGTGCTACCCAGGGGTCCGGGTCAGGCGATGAGCAGTTCTTC
.,TRBV7-2,TRBJ2-2,few,CASSLAKSGELFF,TGTGCCAGCAGCTTAGCTAAGTCCGGGGAGCTGTTTTTT
TRBD1,TRBV28,TRBJ2-6,.,CASSPRTGISFGANVLTF,TGTGCCAGCAGTCCCAGGACAGGGATTAGCTTTGGGGCCAACGTCCTGACTTTC
.,TRBV19,TRBJ2-5,few,CASSGLGQGWETQYF,TGTGCCAGTAGCGGTCTAGGGCAGGGGTGGGAGACCCAGTACTTC
.,TRBV20-1,TRBJ1-2,few,CSAPFWRGGYTF,TGCAGTGCTCCCTTTTGGCGGGGAGGCTACACCTTC
.,TRBV3-1,TRBJ2-1,few,CASSRDANNEQFF,TGTGCCAGCAGCCGTGACGCAAACAATGAGCAGTTCTTC
TRBD1,TRBV10-1,TRBJ2-7,.,CASSSGPTGAHEQYF,TGCGCCAGCAGTTCGGGACCGACAGGGGCCCACGAGCAGTACTTC
TRBD1,TRBV12-3/TRBV12-4,TRBJ2-5,.,CASADRWGSGTQYF,TGTGCCAGTGCGGACAGGTGGGGATCAGGGACCCAGTACTTC
.,TRBV5-1,TRBJ2-1,.,CASSFQQGGEQFF,TGCGCCAGCAGCTTCCAACAGGGTGGTGAGCAGTTCTTC
.,TRBV5-1,TRBJ2-1,.,CASSLDRAYGEQFF,TGCGCCAGCAGCTTGGACAGGGCATATGGTGAGCAGTTCTTC
TRBD2,TRBV6-2/TRBV6-3,TRBJ2-2,.,CASRLAGDLTGELFF,TGTGCCAGCAGACTAGCGGGAGACCTCACCGGGGAGCTGTTTTTT
TRBD1,TRBV24-1,TRBJ2-1,.,CATSGWTGFYNEQFF,TGTGCCACCAGTGGTTGGACAGGGTTCTACAATGAGCAGTTCTTC
.,TRBV25-1,TRBJ2-3,few,CASSDRGARADTQYF,TGTGCCAGCAGTGATAGGGGGGCGAGAGCAGATACGCAGTATTTT
.,TRBV5-1,TRBJ2-1,.,CASSTTGGSYNEQFF,TGCGCCAGCAGCACTACCGGGGGATCCTACAATGAGCAGTTCTTC